This passage covers 3 T cell receptor beta chains from one sample sequenced in a study of T cell responses to AZD1222 COVID-19 vaccine. Sequencing used immunoSEQ multiplex PCR; TCRdb keeps in-frame clones, though not all of them. The sample includes approximately 65,000 clones, about nine tenths seen only once; the top ten take 7.5% to 9%. The starting material was peripheral blood, obtained on day 0 of AZD1222 vaccination. These receptor sequences come from an adult in good health.

V gene TRBV7-3 combines with J gene TRBJ1-5, with D maybe TRBD1 (5 bases). CDR3 length equals 13 residues. Germline-derived CDR1 and CDR2 are SGHTA and FQGTGA. V gave up 4 bases and J gave up 6 bases, with 10 bases separating them. The CDR3 DNA sequence: TGTGCCAGCAGCTGGGGTGGGGGTCAGCCCCAGCATTTT. Translation: CASSWGGGQPQHF.

This chain's CDR3 is CASSLAESRVFYEQYF. CDR3 DNA: TGCGCCAGCAGCTTGGCGGAAAGCAGGGTGTTCTACGAGCAGTACTTC. The chain uses TRBV5-1 and TRBJ2-7; TRBD1 is a possible D gene (5 bases). V lost 0 bases to trimming and J lost 3 bases, with 16 bases between them. CDR3 length: 16 residues. The germline gives CDR1 SGHRS, CDR2 YFSETQ. The whole variable domain, remainder taken from reference TRBV5-1 and TRBJ2-7, is KAGVTQTPRYLIKTRGQQVTLSCSPISGHRSVSWYQQTPGQGLQFLFEYFSETQRNKGNFPGRFSGRQFSNSRSEMNVSTLELGDSALYLCASSLAESRVFYEQYFGPGTRLTVT.

The chain has TRBV14 and TRBJ2-3, with a possible D match to TRBD1 (6 bases). The germline V and J ends were trimmed by 4 bases and 7 bases, with 12 bases remaining between them. Germline V CDR1 and CDR2: SGHDN, FVKESK. This CDR3 spans 13 amino acids. CDR3 sequence reads: CASSRQTGNTQYF. The CDR3 DNA is TGTGCCAGCAGCCGGCAAACAGGGAATACGCAGTATTTT.